The 16 T cell receptor beta chains given below trace back to one sample, sequenced in a study of blood T cell repertoires in COVID-19. The protocol was immunoSEQ multiplex PCR, while the TCRdb copy is restricted to in-frame clones and leaves out a portion. Here the sample spans 150,000 to 180,000 clones, roughly four fifths being singletons. The material sequenced was peripheral blood. Receptor source: a man at least 80 years old with acute or convalescent COVID-19.

V gene TRBV19 combines with J gene TRBJ2-1; no definite D call. The CDR3 is 13 residues long. The germline V and J ends were trimmed by 3 bases and 4 bases, with 7 bases remaining between them. Germline V gives CDR1 LNHDA, CDR2 SQIVND (reference sequence). The CDR3 nucleotides read TGTGCCAGTAGTATCCACGGGTACAATGAGCAGTTCTTC. Translation: CASSIHGYNEQFF. The complete variable domain, with remaining parts taken from reference TRBV19 and TRBJ2-1, reads DGGITQSPKYLFRKEGQNVTLSCEQNLNHDAMYWYRQDPGQGLRLIYYSQIVNDFQKGDIAEGYSVSREKKESFPLTVTSAQKNPTAFYLCASSIHGYNEQFFGPGTRLTVL.

The V call is TRBV28, the J call TRBJ2-7; tentative D call: TRBD1 (6 bases). CDR1 MDHEN and CDR2 SYDVKM come from the germline V gene. Trimming left V 3 bases short and J 5 bases short, with 17 bases between. This CDR3 is built from 15 residues. CDR3 coding DNA: TGTGCCAGCAGTTTTATTATGGACAGTGCGCACGAGCAGTACGTC. This translates into CASSFIMDSAHEQYV.

This rearrangement joins TRBV10-3 to TRBJ1-5; tentatively, D is TRBD1 (6 bases). Germline assignment: CDR1 ENHRY and CDR2 SYGVKD. V shed 6 bases and J shed 4 bases, with 7 bases lying between them. The CDR3 runs to 12 residues. CDR3: CAIRDSNQPQHF. The CDR3 DNA reads as TGTGCCATCAGGGACAGTAATCAGCCCCAGCATTTT.

The chain carries TRBV29-1 and TRBJ1-1, with unresolved D. Germline V gene data show CDR1 as SQVTM and CDR2 as ANQGSEA. The germline V and J ends were trimmed by 4 bases and 1 base, with 10 bases remaining between them. The CDR3 contains 13 residues. CDR3: CSVVEAQNTEAFF. In DNA, the CDR3 is TGCAGCGTTGTGGAGGCACAGAACACTGAAGCTTTCTTT. Filled out from reference TRBV29-1 and TRBJ1-1, the complete variable domain reads SAVISQKPSRDICQRGTSLTIQCQVDSQVTMMFWYRQQPGQSLTLIATANQGSEATYESGFVIDKFPISRPNLTFSTLTVSNMSPEDSSIYLCSVVEAQNTEAFFGQGTRLTVV.

The chain employs TRBV9 and TRBJ2-2; D possibly corresponds to TRBD2 (6 bases). Germline assignment: CDR1 SGDLS and CDR2 YYNGEE. This CDR3 is 15 amino acids long. V lost 1 base to trimming and J lost 4 bases, with 11 bases between them. The CDR3 DNA reads TGTGCCAGCAGCGTAATGAACGGGGGCACCGGGGAGCTGTTTTTT. Its protein is CASSVMNGGTGELFF.

The chain is built from TRBV6-5 and TRBJ2-4; D possibly corresponds to TRBD1 (5 bases). Germline V CDR1 and CDR2: MNHEY, SVGAGI. Trimming took 6 bases from V and 5 from J, leaving 8 bases between them. This CDR3 is 12 amino acids long. CDR3 loop: CASRSQENIQYF. In nucleotides, the CDR3 is TGTGCCAGCAGGTCACAGGAAAACATTCAGTACTTC.

The V gene is TRBV7-9, the J gene TRBJ1-5; no clear D gene. Trimming removed 7 bases at V and 5 bases at J, with 9 bases between. Germline V gene sequence: CDR1 SEHNR, CDR2 FQNEAQ (reference sequence). The CDR3 length is 12 residues. The CDR3 coding sequence is TGTGCCAGCACCCACGGGGATCAGCCCCAGCATTTT. It translates to CASTHGDQPQHF.

This chain uses TRBV4-1 with TRBJ2-1; D possibly corresponds to TRBD2 (6 bases). Germline V lookup: CDR1 MGHRA, CDR2 YSYEKL. V dropped 4 bases and J dropped 6 bases, with 28 bases sitting between them. The CDR3 is made up of 19 amino acids. As DNA, the CDR3 is TGCGCCAGCAGCCTCAGACCTAGCGAAACAGGACTCCAGGGCAATGAGCAGTTCTTC. Translated: CASSLRPSETGLQGNEQFF.

This clone came up many times. V usage is TRBV7-9 and J usage is TRBJ1-6; 9 nucleotides agree with TRBD1. CDR1 and CDR2 from the germline V gene are SEHNR and FQNEAQ (reference sequence). J lost 8 bases, V lost 5 bases, and 7 bases had no gene match. The CDR3 has 15 amino acids. In DNA, the CDR3 is TGTGCCAGCAGCCAGGACAGGGGCGGACATTCACCCCTCCACTTT. Its protein is CASSQDRGGHSPLHF.

The chain uses TRBV7-2 and TRBJ1-4, with D perhaps TRBD1 (5 bases). The ends were cut back, 1 base at V and 8 bases at J, with 20 bases in the middle. There are 17 residues in the CDR3. Germline loops: CDR1 SGHTA, CDR2 FQGNSA. CDR3 loop: CASSLEGLGRVREKLFF. CDR3 nucleotides: TGTGCCAGCAGCTTAGAGGGCCTGGGCAGGGTAAGAGAAAAACTGTTTTTT.

The count of this clone is one. V usage is TRBV27 and J usage is TRBJ2-7, with D hard to call. The germline V and J ends were trimmed by 2 bases and 4 bases, with 21 bases remaining between them. The CDR3 has 17 amino acids. Per the germline V gene, CDR1 is MNHEY and CDR2 is SMNVEV (reference sequence). The CDR3 DNA reads TGTGCCAGCAGTTTAAGGCAATCACCGACAAGATCGTACGAGCAGTACGTC. Its protein product is CASSLRQSPTRSYEQYV.

This clone was counted between two and nine times. The chain uses TRBV12-3 or TRBV12-4 and TRBJ2-3, with TRBD1 as a possible D gene (5 bases). The CDR3 length is 13 residues. Trimming pared 7 bases from V and 3 bases from J, leaving 11 bases between. This CDR3 is CASKQGLTDTQYF. CDR3 bases: TGTGCCAGCAAGCAGGGCTTGACAGATACGCAGTATTTT.

The V call is TRBV11-2, the J call TRBJ1-6; D might be TRBD1 (5 bases). The CDR3 length is 16 residues. CDR1 is SGHAT and CDR2 is FQNNGV in the germline V gene. V lost 5 bases and J lost 14, with 25 bases in between. CDR3 sequence reads: CASSPRGRLESGALHF. CDR3 coding DNA: TGTGCCAGCAGCCCGAGGGGCAGGCTGGAGTCGGGAGCCCTCCACTTT.

The gene calls are TRBV5-5 and TRBJ1-4; perhaps TRBD1 as D (5 bases). Trimming removed 4 bases at V and 4 bases at J, with 11 bases between. CDR3 length: 14 amino acids. Germline V gene lookup returns CDR1 SGHKS and CDR2 YYEKEE (reference sequence). CDR3 region: CASSATAGNEKLFF. CDR3 nucleotide sequence: TGTGCCAGCAGCGCGACAGCCGGTAATGAAAAACTGTTTTTT. Combining the CDR3 with reference TRBV5-5 and TRBJ1-4 gives the whole variable domain DAGVTQSPTHLIKTRGQQVTLRCSPISGHKSVSWYQQVLGQGPQFIFQYYEKEERGRGNFPDRFSARQFPNYSSELNVNALLLGDSALYLCASSATAGNEKLFFGSGTQLSVL.

This sequence joins TRBV15 and TRBJ1-4; 7 positions agree with TRBD1. Germline V gene lookup returns CDR1 LNHNV and CDR2 YYDKDF (reference sequence). This CDR3 comprises 16 residues. With V trimmed by 4 bases and J by 4 bases, 9 bases remained unmatched. DNA for the CDR3: TGTGCCACCAGCAAGATAGGACAGGCGGATAATGAAAAACTGTTTTTT. Translation: CATSKIGQADNEKLFF.

V is TRBV7-8 and J is TRBJ1-1; D call uncertain. The germline V and J ends were trimmed by 6 bases and 0 bases, with 8 bases remaining between them. Germline CDR1 is SGHVS and CDR2 is FQNEAQ. This CDR3 is built from 13 residues. CDR3 loop: CASRTAVNTEAFF. CDR3 in DNA: TGTGCCAGCAGAACAGCAGTGAACACTGAAGCTTTCTTT.